There are a few counts of the clone carrying this T cell receptor (beta chain). This record belongs to a study of blood T cell repertoires in COVID-19. Looking at the study overall: Samples taken during acute and convalescent COVID-19 were collected in the United States, Italy and Spain. PBMCs, B-cell-depleted T cells, or T cells were the source of the cDNA or gDNA that made up the material.

The V segment lost 6 bases and the J segment 2 bases; nucleotides outside the gene matches: 5. CDR1 is LNHDA, CDR2 SQIVND, per germline (reference sequence). CDR3 length equals 14 residues. Cohort assignment relied on participant-reported clinical history. Clones were sequenced by immunoSEQ multiplex PCR, and TCRdb holds only the in-frame ones, with some missing. The sample has 250,000 to 300,000 clones; 75% to 90% are singletons. The V gene is TRBV19, the J gene TRBJ1-2, with TRBD1 matching 8 bases. The origin of this receptor is a woman between 40 and 55 years old who had recovered from COVID-19. Sequenced material: PBMCs or T cells enriched from blood (not recorded which). CDR3 sequence (DNA): TGTGCCAGTAGCCCAGGGGGCAGGAACTATGGCTACACCTTC. Its translation: CASSPGGRNYGYTF. Supplemented by reference TRBV19 and TRBJ1-2, the full variable domain reads DGGITQSPKYLFRKEGQNVTLSCEQNLNHDAMYWYRQDPGQGLRLIYYSQIVNDFQKGDIAEGYSVSREKKESFPLTVTSAQKNPTAFYLCASSPGGRNYGYTFGSGTRLTVV.